This T cell receptor beta chain was identified during a study of blood T cell repertoires in COVID-19. The wider study: Donors in the United States, Italy and Spain gave samples during acute or convalescent COVID-19. From T cells, B-cell-depleted T cells, or PBMCs came the material, which was cDNA or gDNA.

Profiled with immunoSEQ multiplex PCR; TCRdb holds only in-frame clones, not every one. The data show 450,000 or so clones, over 85% seen once. CDR3 length equals 15 residues. Trimming cost V 2 bases and J 2 bases, with 10 bases left between them. The V gene's germline CDR1 is MNHNS and CDR2 SASEGT. Patients from Seattle were sampled longitudinally, starting during active infection. This chain links TRBV6-1 with TRBJ1-5, with D maybe TRBD1 (5 bases). The receptor was derived from a man aged 18 to 35 with COVID-19, enrolled during active disease. Source material: peripheral blood. The CDR3 nucleotides are TGTGCCAGCAGTGAAAGGGGTGGTCGCAATCAGCCCCAGCATTTT. Its protein product is CASSERGGRNQPQHF.